This T cell receptor beta chain was identified during a study of PD-1 blockade in classical Hodgkin lymphoma. Study results and limitations: Differences between repertoires have undefined causes, possibly disease activity or prior therapy. Baseline diversity resembling that of newly diagnosed patients was seen in complete responders. Researchers reported that CD4+ TCR diversity, though not CD8+, rose significantly by C4D1. In newly diagnosed patients, baseline TCR diversity was reportedly below that of healthy donors.

About this clone itself: What it recognizes is unknown.

Profiled with immunoSEQ multiplex PCR; TCRdb holds only in-frame clones, not every one. This sample has about 110,000 clones; roughly 89% occur once, and the top ten carry roughly 19%. The time point here: cycle 4 day 1 (C4D1), after 6 weeks of nivolumab. Relapses following autologous stem cell transplantation were seen in all patients, with brentuximab vedotin exposure varying. The V gene's germline CDR1 is MNHEY and CDR2 SVGAGI. This CDR3 spans 14 amino acids. Trimming removed 4 bases at V and 6 bases at J, with 14 bases between. The receptor was derived from a human donor with classical Hodgkin lymphoma. The rearrangement links TRBV6-5 to TRBJ2-3; either TRBD1 or TRBD2 may supply D (5 bases each). Sequencing used peripheral blood mononuclear cells (PBMCs), obtained before the fourth cycle of nivolumab. DNA of the CDR3: TGTGCCAGCAGTTCTTTAGGGACCGGGGATACGCAGTATTTT. It translates to CASSSLGTGDTQYF.